This T cell receptor beta chain was sequenced during a study of CD8 T cells in ankylosing spondylitis. Study results and limitations: A motif in TCR beta, a set of roughly eight highly homologous variants, appeared characteristic of ankylosing spondylitis blood. In ankylosing spondylitis patients, matched synovial fluid reportedly showed significant enrichment of disease-linked clones. Disease-linked clones, CD8+, were relatively rare in peripheral blood.

The germline V gene encodes CDR1 MGHRA and CDR2 YSYEKL. CDR3 length: 14 amino acids. The V end was cut by 1 base, the J end by 8 bases, with 12 bases between. In regard to this clonotype: What it binds is not known.

Via MiXCR, TCRdb re-called the 5' RACE reads, giving one row per CDR3 protein. The table shows some 150,000 distinct CDR3 sequences, with under 45% occurring only once. Sequencing input: synovial fluid, either unsorted or a sorted T cell fraction (not recorded which). The rearrangement links TRBV4-1 to TRBJ1-5; D is possibly TRBD1 (6 bases). The origin of this receptor is a male donor with ankylosing spondylitis. The CDR3 sequence: CASSQVPGVEPQHF. In nucleotides, the CDR3 is TGCGCCAGCAGCCAAGTACCAGGGGTTGAGCCCCAGCATTTT.